A single sample is the source of the 18 T cell receptor beta chains below, sequenced in a study of blood T cell repertoires in COVID-19. Generated by immunoSEQ multiplex PCR, the TCRdb table keeps only in-frame clones and is missing some. Of tens of thousands of clones in the sample, 70% to 90% were seen once. Sequencing input: peripheral blood. Source of these receptors: a woman older than 75 with COVID-19, enrolled during active disease.

This clone was seen a single time. The gene calls are TRBV5-1 and TRBJ1-1, with D perhaps matching TRBD1 (6 bases). V was clipped by 4 bases and J by 1 base, with 14 bases between them. Germline assignment: CDR1 SGHRS and CDR2 YFSETQ. The CDR3 consists of 15 residues. CDR3 in amino acids: CASSAEGVSNTEAFF. The CDR3 DNA is TGCGCCAGCAGCGCCGAGGGGGTATCGAACACTGAAGCTTTCTTT. Supplemented by reference TRBV5-1 and TRBJ1-1, the full variable domain reads KAGVTQTPRYLIKTRGQQVTLSCSPISGHRSVSWYQQTPGQGLQFLFEYFSETQRNKGNFPGRFSGRQFSNSRSEMNVSTLELGDSALYLCASSAEGVSNTEAFFGQGTRLTVV.

The chain joins TRBV6-2 or TRBV6-3 to TRBJ1-1, with D uncertain. Trimming shortened V by 4 bases and J by 5 bases, and 11 bases separated the two germline ends. Germline assignment: CDR1 MNHEY and CDR2 SVGEGT. The CDR3 totals 13 residues. CDR3 DNA: TGTGCCAGCAGTTCTAGCCCCCAGACTGAAGCTTTCTTT. This encodes CASSSSPQTEAFF.

V usage is TRBV15 and J usage is TRBJ1-2, with TRBD1 matching over 7 bases. Germline CDR1 and CDR2: LNHNV and YYDKDF (reference sequence). J lost 2 bases, V lost 1 base, and 1 base had no gene match. This CDR3 contains 14 residues. In nucleotides, the CDR3 is TGTGCCACCAGCAGAGGACAGGGAAACTATGGCTACACCTTC. Amino acids: CATSRGQGNYGYTF. The variable domain in full, with the rest retrieved from reference TRBV15 and TRBJ1-2, is DAMVIQNPRYQVTQFGKPVTLSCSQTLNHNVMYWYQQKSSQAPKLLFHYYDKDFNNEADTPDNFQSRRPNTSFCFLDIRSPGLGDTAMYLCATSRGQGNYGYTFGSGTRLTVV.

The chain carries TRBV28 and TRBJ1-5; 8 positions match TRBD1. Germline V CDR1 and CDR2: MDHEN, SYDVKM. The CDR3 has 15 residues. V lost 6 bases, J lost 1 base, and 5 bases stayed unmatched. The CDR3 nucleotides are TGTGCCAGCAGAAGGACAGGGAAGAGCAATCAGCCCCAGCATTTT. Its protein product is CASRRTGKSNQPQHF.

The rearrangement uses TRBV7-8 and TRBJ1-6; D perhaps matches TRBD1 (6 bases). The germline V gene has CDR1 SGHVS and CDR2 FQNEAQ. The CDR3 is 13 amino acids. V lost 2 bases, J lost 9 bases, and 8 bases lay in between. DNA for the CDR3: TGTGCCAGCAGCTTACAAGGGGGTTCACCCCTCCACTTT. Encoded protein: CASSLQGGSPLHF.

This sequence joins TRBV11-2 and TRBJ2-7; D not certain. The V gene's germline CDR1 is SGHAT and CDR2 FQNNGV. Trimming left V 5 bases short and J 4 bases short, with 6 bases between. The CDR3 extends over 11 amino acids. The CDR3 reads CASSPSYEQYF. CDR3 DNA: TGTGCCAGCAGCCCCTCTTACGAGCAGTACTTC.

This clone was counted once. The rearrangement uses TRBV5-6 and TRBJ2-3; 7 positions agree with TRBD2. The CDR3 totals 16 residues. Per the germline V gene, CDR1 is SGHDT and CDR2 is YYEEEE. The ends lost 0 bases at V and 8 bases at J; junction bases unmatched: 12. The CDR3 here is CASSLGVAGTMGTQYF. The DNA for the CDR3 is TGTGCCAGCAGCTTGGGAGTAGCGGGTACGATGGGTACGCAGTATTTT. The full variable domain, its missing parts supplied by reference TRBV5-6 and TRBJ2-3, is DAGVTQSPTHLIKTRGQQVTLRCSPKSGHDTVSWYQQALGQGPQFIFQYYEEEERQRGNFPDRFSGHQFPNYSSELNVNALLLGDSALYLCASSLGVAGTMGTQYFGPGTRLTVL.

This clone was observed a single time. The genes are TRBV18 and TRBJ2-5; D is possibly TRBD2 (5 bases). In germline, CDR1 is KGHSH, CDR2 LQKENI. The CDR3 consists of 14 residues. Trimming removed 3 bases at V and 5 bases at J, with 13 bases between. The CDR3 is CASSPSGSGETQYF. DNA for the CDR3: TGTGCCAGCTCACCCTCGGGGTCGGGTGAGACCCAGTACTTC.

The V gene is TRBV4-2, the J gene TRBJ1-4, with D perhaps matching TRBD1 (5 bases). Germline CDR1 reads LGHNA; CDR2 reads YNFKEQ. V gave up 1 base and J gave up 7 bases, with 13 bases separating them. The CDR3 consists of 15 residues. CDR3 nucleotides: TGTGCCAGCAGCCAAGCGAAGGGGTTAGTTGAAAAACTGTTTTTT. Translated, it gives CASSQAKGLVEKLFF.

The rearrangement uses TRBV7-9 and TRBJ2-3; 13 bases match TRBD2. The CDR3 length is 17 residues. V shed 1 base, J shed 2 bases, and the junction held 3 bases outside the gene matches. Germline lookup yields CDR1 SEHNR and CDR2 FQNEAQ (reference sequence). CDR3 in DNA: TGTGCCAGCAGCTTAGGACTAGCGGGGGGCCCCACAGATACGCAGTATTTT. This gives the protein CASSLGLAGGPTDTQYF.

The rearrangement uses TRBV15 and TRBJ1-1; 9 bases line up with TRBD1. V gave up 5 bases and J gave up 0 bases; unmatched junction bases: 4. Germline-derived CDR1 and CDR2 are LNHNV and YYDKDF (reference sequence). The CDR3 is made up of 15 amino acids. CDR3 nucleotide sequence: TGTGCCACCAGCCCAAGGACAGGGGTGAACACTGAAGCTTTCTTT. It codes for CATSPRTGVNTEAFF.

J is TRBJ2-3 and V is TRBV5-1, with 8 nucleotides matching TRBD1. The junction had 11 bases not matched to a gene; V was cut back by 5 bases and J by 9 bases. The germline gives CDR1 SGHRS, CDR2 YFSETQ. The CDR3 has 14 amino acids. CDR3 protein: CASRNPQGAETQYF. The CDR3 DNA sequence: TGCGCCAGCAGAAACCCTCAGGGGGCTGAAACGCAGTATTTT.

In nucleotides, the CDR3 is TGCGCCAGCAGCTTGGACGCAGGGGATCAGCCCCAGCATTTT. Translated: CASSLDAGDQPQHF. This chain joins TRBV5-1 and TRBJ1-5, with a tentative D call TRBD1 (6 bases). Trimming pared 0 bases from V and 5 bases from J, leaving 9 bases between. CDR1 is SGHRS, CDR2 YFSETQ, per germline. The CDR3 runs 14 residues.

The J gene is TRBJ1-2, the V gene TRBV7-8; a weak D match, TRBD1 (5 bases). Looked up from germline, CDR1 is SGHVS and CDR2 is FQNEAQ. The V and J ends lost 4 bases and 4 bases respectively, with 13 bases between them. The CDR3 is 14 amino acids. The CDR3, as DNA: TGTGCCAGCAGCTCCAACCAGGGTAGCTATGGCTACACCTTC. Translated: CASSSNQGSYGYTF.

The V call is TRBV4-1, the J call TRBJ2-1; possible D gene TRBD1, 5 bases. V was shortened by 4 bases and J by 5 bases, with 18 bases between the two germline ends. Germline V lookup: CDR1 MGHRA, CDR2 YSYEKL. The CDR3 is 16 residues long. The chain's CDR3 is CASSLHQVGANNEQFF. Written as DNA, the CDR3 is TGCGCCAGCAGCCTCCACCAGGTAGGGGCGAACAATGAGCAGTTCTTC.

In this sample, this clone turned up a few times. V usage is TRBV7-2 and J usage is TRBJ2-7, with 10 bases aligning to TRBD2. The germline CDR1 and CDR2 sequences are SGHTA and FQGNSA. The trim removed 1 base at V and 3 bases at J, leaving 3 bases unmatched. The CDR3 totals 15 residues. DNA for the CDR3: TGTGCCAGCAGCTTAGGTCTAGCGGGAGTCTACGAGCAGTACTTC. Amino acids: CASSLGLAGVYEQYF.

The CDR3 protein is CASSPRAGYNSGANVLTF. The CDR3 coding sequence is TGTGCCAGTAGTCCCCGAGCAGGGTATAACTCTGGGGCCAACGTCCTGACTTTC. The J gene is TRBJ2-6, the V gene TRBV19; D might be TRBD1 (5 bases). The CDR3 is made up of 18 amino acids. Between the trimmed V and J ends, which lost 5 bases and 0 bases, there was a span of 17 bases. CDR1 LNHDA and CDR2 SQIVND come from the germline V gene (reference sequence). Looking up the rest from reference TRBV19 and TRBJ2-6 gives the full variable domain: DGGITQSPKYLFRKEGQNVTLSCEQNLNHDAMYWYRQDPGQGLRLIYYSQIVNDFQKGDIAEGYSVSREKKESFPLTVTSAQKNPTAFYLCASSPRAGYNSGANVLTFGAGSRLTVL.

This clone was detected only once. This chain uses TRBV6-5 with TRBJ2-7, with D maybe TRBD1 (6 bases). This CDR3 region has 13 residues. Germline values: CDR1 MNHEY, CDR2 SVGAGI. Trimming shortened V by 6 bases and J by 2 bases, and 11 bases separated the two germline ends. This chain's CDR3 is CASRTGPAYEQYF. Written as DNA, the CDR3 is TGTGCCAGCAGAACAGGGCCCGCCTACGAGCAGTACTTC.